Each of the 32 T cell receptor beta chains below was sequenced from the same sample in a study of early T cells in non-severe SARS-CoV-2 infection. TCRdb reprocessed the 5' RACE reads via MiXCR and lists one record per CDR3 protein. The sample holds roughly 12,000 distinct CDR3 sequences; 4.8% are singletons and the top ten take more than 9%. Material: whole blood. The receptors were gathered from an adult who was a healthcare worker with PCR-confirmed SARS-CoV-2 infection or an uninfected control (not recorded which).

This clonotype was seen at least ten times. The gene calls are TRBV4-3 and TRBJ2-1; D remains ambiguous. V lost 5 bases and J lost 5, with 10 bases in between. There are 13 residues in the CDR3. CDR1 is LGHNA, CDR2 YSLEER, per germline. For the CDR3, the DNA is TGCGCCAGCAGCTCGTGGGGTGACAATGAGCAGTTCTTC. It yields the protein CASSSWGDNEQFF.

Relative to its sample, this clonotype is medium-sized (0.01 to 0.1%). CDR3 region: CASSSPGQGANGYTF. In nucleotides, the CDR3 is TGTGCCAGCAGTTCCCCGGGGCAGGGGGCGAATGGCTACACCTTC. The chain employs TRBV12-3 or TRBV12-4 and TRBJ1-2; TRBD1 matches 8 bases. The CDR3 extends over 15 amino acids. Trimming at V came to 4 bases and at J to 6 bases, leaving 10 bases not matched to a gene.

This clonotype was seen a single time. Possible read error: a much larger clone is one base away. The genes are TRBV18 and TRBJ2-3; 7 bases map to TRBD1. This CDR3 is built from 14 residues. CDR1 KGHSH and CDR2 LQKENI come from the germline V gene. CDR3 loop: CASSPEGATDTRYF. CDR3 DNA sequence: TGTGCCAGCTCACCAGAGGGGGCCACAGATACGCGGTATTTT.

This clonotype was seen at least ten times. The chain carries TRBV20-1 and TRBJ1-1; D is uncertain. Between the trimmed V and J ends, which lost 5 bases and 1 base, there was a span of 8 bases. The CDR3 has 12 residues. Germline CDR1 and CDR2: DFQATT and SNEGSKA (reference sequence). The chain's CDR3 is CSAYIANTEAFF. As DNA, the CDR3 is TGCAGTGCTTACATAGCGAACACTGAAGCTTTCTTT.

Many counts were recorded for this clonotype. The chain is built from TRBV5-1 and TRBJ2-3; 8 bases fit TRBD1. Trimming removed 4 bases from V and 0 bases from J; junction bases left unmatched: 10. The CDR3 is 17 amino acids. CDR1 and CDR2 from the germline V gene are SGHRS and YFSETQ. The DNA of the CDR3 is TGCGCCAGCAGCCGCATTCTTACAGGGGGAAGCACAGATACGCAGTATTTT. This encodes CASSRILTGGSTDTQYF.

This clonotype is labeled as medium-sized. The chain employs TRBV12-3 or TRBV12-4 and TRBJ2-3, with D perhaps being TRBD1 or TRBD2 (5 bases each). CDR3 length: 15 residues. V gave up 9 bases and J gave up 0 bases, with 16 bases separating them. As DNA, the CDR3 is TGTGCCAGTATTGACCCGGGACGGAGCACAGATACGCAGTATTTT. Its translation is CASIDPGRSTDTQYF.

In this sample, this clonotype turned up many times. Relative to the germline gene, one junction end is altered; a read error may explain this. The CDR3 loop is CASSKQGGTDEQFF. In DNA, the CDR3 is TGTGCTAGCAGCAAACAGGGTGGAACCGATGAGCAGTTCTTC. J is TRBJ2-1 and V is TRBV7-7; TRBD1 is a possible D gene (6 bases). This CDR3 is built from 14 residues. Germline CDR1 reads SSHAT; CDR2 reads FNYEAQ (reference sequence).

This clonotype is classed as medium-sized. CDR3 nucleotide sequence: TGTGCCAGCAGTTACTCCATACCCCCAAGGGGGGCCCAGCATTTT. Translation: CASSYSIPPRGAQHF. The chain uses TRBV6-5 and TRBJ1-5; D possibly corresponds to TRBD1 (6 bases). V was pared by 0 bases and J by 11 bases, with 17 bases between. CDR3 size: 15 residues. CDR1 MNHEY and CDR2 SVGAGI come from the germline V gene.

In its sample, this clonotype was seen many times. The genes are TRBV28 and TRBJ1-1, with D possibly being TRBD1 (5 bases). Germline-derived CDR1 and CDR2 are MDHEN and SYDVKM. The CDR3 extends over 14 amino acids. V lost 8 bases, J lost 4 bases, and 17 bases lay in between. CDR3 bases: TGTGCCAGCCCCCCCGGCAGGGCAATCACTGAAGCTTTCTTT. Protein product: CASPPGRAITEAFF.

Within the sample, this clonotype is medium-sized. This chain uses TRBV25-1 with TRBJ2-1; D is perhaps TRBD1 (6 bases). Trimming left V 9 bases short and J 0 bases short, with 12 bases between. The CDR3 sequence is 14 residues long. Germline CDR1 is MGHDK and CDR2 is SYGVNS. CDR3 nucleotides: TGTGCCAGTGAGGACAGTCCCTCCTACAATGAGCAGTTCTTC. Amino acid sequence: CASEDSPSYNEQFF.

The chain has TRBV12-3 or TRBV12-4 and TRBJ1-2; maybe TRBD1 (6 bases). Trimming shortened V by 7 bases and J by 3 bases, and 12 bases separated the two germline ends. The CDR3 consists of 13 residues. The CDR3 loop is CASTSNRDYGYTF. The CDR3 coding sequence is TGTGCCAGCACCTCTAACAGGGACTATGGCTACACCTTC.

This clonotype was found a few times. V gene TRBV7-3 combines with J gene TRBJ2-5, with D unclear. Per germline, CDR1 SGHTA and CDR2 FQGTGA. There are 14 residues in the CDR3. Trimming stripped 5 bases from V and 2 bases from J, with 12 bases between. The CDR3 is CASSPSGEQETQYF. DNA of the CDR3: TGTGCCAGCAGCCCCAGTGGAGAGCAAGAGACCCAGTACTTC.

This clonotype was counted a few times. The V gene is TRBV4-2, the J gene TRBJ2-1; D is unclear. Germline assignment: CDR1 LGHNA and CDR2 YNFKEQ. With 0 bases removed from V and 6 bases from J, the gap between germline ends came to 9 bases. The CDR3 is made up of 14 amino acids. CDR3 sequence: CASSQDLRTNEQFF. The CDR3 DNA is TGTGCCAGCAGCCAAGATCTTAGAACCAATGAGCAGTTCTTC.

Ten or more counts support this clonotype. The chain links TRBV7-2 to TRBJ1-1; D perhaps matches TRBD1 (6 bases). With 5 bases removed from V and 12 bases from J, the gap between germline ends came to 25 bases. The CDR3 is 15 amino acids. The germline CDR1 and CDR2 sequences are SGHTA and FQGNSA. The CDR3 bases are TGTGCCAGCAGCCCCGGGCCCAGGGGCCCCTATGGAACTTTCTTT. Translated, it gives CASSPGPRGPYGTFF.

This clonotype qualifies as medium-sized. The chain combines TRBV29-1 with TRBJ1-1, with D hard to call. Germline CDR1 and CDR2: SQVTM and ANQGSEA. The CDR3 runs 13 residues. The V end lost 3 bases, the J end lost 4 bases, and 12 bases lay between the germline ends. CDR3 coding DNA: TGCAGCGTTGAGTCTGGGAGACGCACTGAAGCTTTCTTT. This gives the protein CSVESGRRTEAFF.

This clonotype was counted many times. The genes are TRBV29-1 and TRBJ1-5, with D possibly being TRBD1 (5 bases). V lost 7 bases to trimming and J lost 4 bases, with 14 bases between them. The CDR3 is 13 residues long. Germline V gene lookup returns CDR1 SQVTM and CDR2 ANQGSEA. CDR3 sequence (DNA): TGCAGCGCCAAAAGGGGCGCAAATCAGCCCCAGCATTTT. Translating gives CSAKRGANQPQHF.

The table lists this clonotype with many counts. This chain connects TRBV11-2 to TRBJ1-6; no clear D gene. In germline, CDR1 is SGHAT, CDR2 FQNNGV. Deletions cut 3 bases from V and 7 bases from J, with 4 bases between. This CDR3 is built from 12 residues. The CDR3 sequence: CASSFVNSPLHF. DNA for the CDR3: TGTGCCAGCAGCTTTGTGAATTCACCCCTCCACTTT.

This clonotype was seen a handful of times. V is TRBV20-1 and J is TRBJ1-6; D uncertain. Germline V gene data show CDR1 as DFQATT and CDR2 as SNEGSKA (reference sequence). The CDR3 runs to 16 residues. V was clipped by 1 base and J by 8 bases, with 18 bases between them. The CDR3 sequence is CSARGNALGGDSPLHF. The CDR3 coding sequence is TGCAGTGCTAGAGGGAATGCCCTAGGTGGCGATTCACCCCTCCACTTT.

This clonotype was seen repeatedly, ten times or more. V is TRBV6-5 and J is TRBJ2-3; 7 nucleotides align to TRBD2. Germline-derived CDR1 and CDR2 are MNHEY and SVGAGI. This CDR3 comprises 15 residues. V lost 2 bases to trimming and J lost 1 base; unmatched junction nucleotides: 3. This CDR3 is CASSYVRGGTDTQYF. For the CDR3, the DNA is TGTGCCAGCAGTTACGTACGGGGGGGCACAGATACGCAGTATTTT.

This clonotype came up many times. This chain links TRBV27 with TRBJ2-2; TRBD2 matches at 9 bases. The CDR3 length is 15 residues. The V gene end was trimmed by 5 bases and the J gene end by 5 bases; junction bases not matched to a gene: 6. The V gene's germline CDR1 is MNHEY and CDR2 SMNVEV (reference sequence). The CDR3 sequence is CASSAGLAITGELFF. The CDR3 DNA reads as TGTGCCAGCAGTGCGGGACTAGCCATTACCGGGGAGCTGTTTTTT.

This clonotype is labeled medium-sized. The genes are TRBV10-1 and TRBJ2-3; TRBD2 agrees at 7 bases. This CDR3 spans 13 amino acids. The ends lost 7 bases at V and 3 bases at J; junction bases unmatched: 4. Germline CDR1 and CDR2: WNHNN and SYGVQD (reference sequence). CDR3 region: CASKGTTTDTQYF. CDR3 in DNA: TGCGCCAGCAAGGGGACTACGACAGATACGCAGTATTTT.

This clonotype was detected many times. This chain connects TRBV6-5 to TRBJ2-7; a possible D gene is TRBD1 (6 bases). Germline V gene data show CDR1 as MNHEY and CDR2 as SVGAGI. CDR3 length: 14 residues. Trimming took 4 bases from V and 6 from J, leaving 16 bases between them. DNA for the CDR3: TGTGCCAGCAGTTTTTTGACAGGTTTTTCCGAGCAGTACTTC. This codes for CASSFLTGFSEQYF.

The rearrangement links TRBV6-1 to TRBJ2-7; no reliable D call. With 2 bases removed from V and 5 bases from J, the gap between germline ends came to 13 bases. The CDR3 contains 14 residues. The germline CDR1 and CDR2 sequences are MNHNS and SASEGT. The CDR3 sequence is CASSEQMGSNEQYF. The CDR3 DNA is TGTGCCAGCAGTGAACAGATGGGGTCCAACGAGCAGTACTTC.

This clonotype has ten or more counts. V is TRBV5-8 and J is TRBJ2-7; D unresolved. Deletions cut 1 base from V and 4 bases from J, with 15 bases between. The CDR3 spans 15 residues. Germline V CDR1 and CDR2: SGHTS, YDEGEE. The CDR3 bases are TGTGCCAGCAGCTTGATGGAACCCCCTTCGTACGAGCAGTACTTC. Encoded protein: CASSLMEPPSYEQYF.

The table lists this clonotype with many counts. A read error may produce the germline difference seen at one junction end. The DNA for the CDR3 is TGTGCCAGCAGTCAAACAGGGGATGGGACTGAAGTTTTCTTT. It is translated as CASSQTGDGTEVFF. The gene calls are TRBV28 and TRBJ1-1, with 7 nucleotides matching TRBD1. Germline V lookup: CDR1 MDHEN, CDR2 SYDVKM. This CDR3 has 14 amino acids.

In its sample, this clonotype was seen many times. CDR3: CASSLGGTSEAFF. CDR3 DNA sequence: TGTGCCAGCAGCTTAGGGGGAACTTCAGAAGCTTTCTTT. This chain links TRBV7-3 with TRBJ1-1; TRBD1 might be the D (5 bases). Trimming shortened V by 2 bases and J by 8 bases, and 12 bases separated the two germline ends. The CDR3 contains 13 residues. CDR1 is SGHTA, CDR2 FQGTGA, per germline.

The sample holds many counts of this clonotype. The chain is built from TRBV7-9 and TRBJ1-6; no clear D. Germline CDR1 SEHNR, CDR2 FQNEAQ (reference sequence). The length of the CDR3 is 12 residues. Trimming removed 3 bases at V and 11 bases at J, with 8 bases between. The CDR3, as DNA: TGTGCCAGCAGCTTCGAAAACCCACCCCTCCACTTT. Protein: CASSFENPPLHF. The whole variable domain, remainder taken from reference TRBV7-9 and TRBJ1-6, is DTGVSQNPRHKITKRGQNVTFRCDPISEHNRLYWYRQTLGQGPEFLTYFQNEAQLEKSRLLSDRFSAERPKGSFSTLEIQRTEQGDSAMYLCASSFENPPLHFGNGTRLTVT.

This clonotype came up a few times. The chain employs TRBV14 and TRBJ1-3, with D unclear. The CDR3 is 15 amino acids. Germline CDR1 SGHDN, CDR2 FVKESK. The ends were cut back, 3 bases at V and 0 bases at J, with 9 bases in the middle. CDR3 sequence (DNA): TGTGCCAGCAGCCAGGGCACCCGCTCTGGAAACACCATATATTTT. Its translation: CASSQGTRSGNTIYF.

This clonotype was seen repeatedly, ten times or more. This chain uses TRBV11-2 with TRBJ1-5, with 7 bases lining up with TRBD1. V was clipped by 8 bases and J by 0 bases; unmatched bases: 7. CDR3 size: 15 residues. From germline, CDR1 is SGHAT and CDR2 FQNNGV. This CDR3 is CASAHSGGSNQPQHF. CDR3 in DNA: TGTGCCAGCGCCCACTCAGGGGGTAGCAATCAGCCCCAGCATTTT.

The chain has TRBV12-3 or TRBV12-4 and TRBJ1-2, with TRBD1 as a possible D gene (6 bases). CDR3 length equals 16 residues. Trimming stripped 1 base from V and 4 bases from J, with 16 bases between. Here the CDR3 DNA reads TGTGCCAGCAGTTTAGAAGGCACAGGGAAATTCTATGGCTACACCTTC. Its protein is CASSLEGTGKFYGYTF.

This clonotype has just a few counts. The chain is built from TRBV9 and TRBJ2-2, with TRBD2 identical over 8 bases. With 4 bases clipped from V and 0 bases from J, the junction kept 5 bases outside the gene matches. Germline CDR1 SGDLS, CDR2 YYNGEE. This CDR3 region has 16 residues. The CDR3 loop reads CASSMRAGANTGELFF. In DNA, the CDR3 is TGTGCCAGCAGCATGCGAGCGGGGGCGAACACCGGGGAGCTGTTTTTT.

This clonotype is medium-sized. The chain joins TRBV7-2 to TRBJ2-5; D possibly corresponds to TRBD1 (5 bases). V was clipped by 5 bases and J by 4 bases, with 11 bases between them. From germline, CDR1 is SGHTA and CDR2 FQGNSA. The CDR3 is 13 residues long. The CDR3 here is CASSPQGGETQYF. Written as DNA, the CDR3 is TGTGCCAGCAGCCCCCAGGGCGGAGAGACCCAGTACTTC.